One T cell receptor (beta chain) is described in this entry. The antigen is not known. The data were obtained in a study of cytomegalovirus exposure and HLA in healthy donors. The PCR was carried out with 60 Vbeta primers and 13 Jbeta primers. Data came from immunoSEQ multiplex PCR; TCRdb stores just in-frame clones and leaves some out. Altogether 220,000 or so clones are present, around four fifths being singletons, with the ten largest covering 2.5% to 3%. The germline gives CDR1 SNHLY, CDR2 FYNNEI. CDR3 length: 13 amino acids. Trimming shortened V by 4 bases and J by 3 bases, and 9 bases separated the two germline ends. Findings and caveats of the study: Most of the CMV-associated TCR beta chains (in a later analysis) appeared to be HLA-restricted. Prior analysis indicated that the majority of TCR beta V segments exhibited productivity approximately 87% or approximately 30% of the time.

Material for sequencing was PBMCs. This chain connects TRBV2 to TRBJ1-1; D gene uncertain. This clonotype was obtained from a woman in her thirties or forties in good health and CMV-seronegative. The CDR3 region has the DNA TGTGCCAGCAGTGCCACTGAGGACACTGAAGCTTTCTTT. Translated, it gives CASSATEDTEAFF.